Presented here are 30 T cell receptor beta chains from one specimen sequenced in a study of regulatory T cells in long-lasting Graves disease. To make TCR beta libraries, researchers used iRepertoire HTBI primers and Arm-PCR of CDR3 regions. TCRdb reanalysed the multiplex PCR reads using MiXCR and keeps one entry per CDR3 protein. This repertoire shows about half a million distinct CDR3 sequences, approximately 12% found once; its top ten account for 7.5% to 9%. The time point is: newly diagnosed GD, antithyroid drugs for less than 3 months. Extracted PBMC RNA gave rise to the TCR library. Another study also made use of these data, one on T cells in Graves' hyperthyroidism and ophthalmopathy.

Specimen: peripheral blood mononuclear cells (PBMCs), collected at new diagnosis, from a patient treated with antithyroid drugs. The receptor source for this set is a woman in her thirties with Graves disease.

The V and J genes are TRBV4-1 and TRBJ2-7; D possibly corresponds to TRBD1 (7 bases). V was trimmed by 3 bases and J by 3 bases, leaving 15 bases between them. The germline gives CDR1 MGHRA, CDR2 YSYEKL. This CDR3 region has 15 residues. In DNA form, the CDR3 reads TGCGCCAGCAGCCAGCGGGACAGTGGAAGCTACGAGCAGTACTTC. Its translation is CASSQRDSGSYEQYF.

This clonotype was picked up many times. The chain joins TRBV28 to TRBJ1-1, with D unclear. Trimming removed 10 bases at V and 7 bases at J, with 10 bases between. This CDR3 is 10 amino acids long. CDR1 is MDHEN, CDR2 SYDVKM, per germline. CDR3 sequence: CATKLVEAFF. The CDR3 DNA reads TGTGCCACCAAGCTCGTTGAAGCTTTCTTT. The complete variable domain, with remaining parts taken from reference TRBV28 and TRBJ1-1, reads DVKVTQSSRYLVKRTGEKVFLECVQDMDHENMFWYRQDPGLGLRLIYFSYDVKMKEKGDIPEGYSVSREKKERFSLILESASTNQTSMYLCATKLVEAFFGQGTRLTVV.

This CDR3 reads CSVGASGRGHEQFF. CDR3 bases: TGCAGCGTCGGTGCTAGCGGGAGGGGACATGAGCAGTTCTTC. The chain recombines TRBV29-1 with TRBJ2-1, with 12 bases fitting TRBD2. The CDR3 is 14 residues long. Germline lookup yields CDR1 SQVTM and CDR2 ANQGSEA. V lost 6 bases and J lost 8; bases outside the gene matches: 8.

This clonotype was detected ten times or more. The CDR3 loop is CASSPKRDRYGYTF. CDR3 DNA: TGTGCCAGCTCACCAAAGAGGGACCGATATGGCTACACCTTC. This sequence joins TRBV18 and TRBJ1-2, with TRBD1 as a possible D gene (5 bases). Germline assignment: CDR1 KGHSH and CDR2 LQKENI. The CDR3 extends over 14 amino acids. Trimming stripped 2 bases from V and 5 bases from J, with 12 bases between.

This clonotype has a count of ten or more. The V gene is TRBV12-5, the J gene TRBJ1-4; a weak D match, TRBD1 (6 bases). V gave up 8 bases and J gave up 3 bases, with 16 bases separating them. CDR3 size: 15 residues. Germline CDR1 LGHNT, CDR2 FRNRAP. This CDR3 is CASRHPGHPNEKLFF. The CDR3 region has the DNA TGTGCTAGTCGCCACCCGGGACACCCTAATGAAAAACTGTTTTTT.

A note on this clonotype: One end of the junction varies from germline; a read error may be responsible. CDR3 protein: CSARDSPRMNTEAFF. CDR3 bases: TGCAGTGCTAGGGACAGCCCGCGAATGAACACTGAAGCTTTTTTT. This chain joins TRBV20-1 and TRBJ1-1; D possibly corresponds to TRBD1 (6 bases). CDR1 is DFQATT, CDR2 SNEGSKA, per germline (reference sequence). The CDR3 contains 15 residues.

This clonotype was observed at least ten times. The chain couples TRBV27 to TRBJ2-7, with D tentatively TRBD1 or TRBD2 (5 bases each). This CDR3 comprises 13 residues. V was cut by 3 bases and J by 5 bases, with 11 bases left in between. Per germline, CDR1 MNHEY and CDR2 SMNVEV (reference sequence). The CDR3 sequence is CASSFIGAHEQYF. The DNA of the CDR3 is TGTGCCAGCAGTTTTATCGGGGCCCACGAGCAGTACTTC.

There are many counts of this clonotype. The chain has TRBV24-1 and TRBJ2-1; possibly TRBD1 or TRBD2 for D (6 bases each). Germline-derived CDR1 and CDR2 are KGHDR and SFDVKD. The CDR3 is 15 amino acids. Trimming shortened V by 5 bases and J by 6 bases, and 16 bases separated the two germline ends. The CDR3 nucleotides are TGTGCCACCAGTGCGGGGGCCGCCTTGGGCAATGAGCAGTTCTTC. As protein: CATSAGAALGNEQFF.

A few counts support this clonotype. With a much larger clone just one base away, this may be a read error. This chain joins TRBV6-2 or TRBV6-3 and TRBJ2-7, with TRBD2 identical over 8 bases. V lost 2 bases, J lost 6 bases, and 9 bases stayed unmatched. This CDR3 spans 15 amino acids. Germline CDR1 and CDR2: MNHEY and SVGEGT. This CDR3 is CASSYKRERNCEQYF. CDR3 DNA sequence: TGTGCCAGCAGTTACAAGCGGGAGCGGAACTGCGAGCAGTACTTC.

This clonotype was counted many times. The chain combines TRBV28 with TRBJ1-6; 7 positions match TRBD1. Germline-derived CDR1 and CDR2 are MDHEN and SYDVKM. CDR3 length equals 15 residues. V trimming: 6 bases; J trimming: 4 bases; junction bases outside the gene matches: 6. CDR3 protein: CASREGAEYNSPLHF. The CDR3 bases are TGTGCCAGCAGGGAGGGGGCAGAGTATAATTCACCCCTCCACTTT.

This clonotype has ten or more counts. The rearrangement links TRBV6-2 or TRBV6-3 to TRBJ1-1; tentative D call: TRBD1 (5 bases). The CDR3 is 14 residues long. Per germline, CDR1 MNHEY and CDR2 SVGEGT. Deletions cut 4 bases from V and 5 bases from J, with 14 bases between. Here the CDR3 DNA reads TGTGCCAGCAGTTGGCCAGGGCGAGGGACTGAAGCTTTCTTT. Its translation is CASSWPGRGTEAFF.

This clonotype appeared many times. This sequence joins TRBV5-1 and TRBJ2-3, with D unresolved. V lost 3 bases to trimming and J lost 6 bases, with 14 bases between them. The V gene's germline CDR1 is SGHRS and CDR2 YFSETQ. This CDR3 is 14 amino acids long. The CDR3 reads CASSSLAERDTQYF. The CDR3 DNA reads TGCGCCAGCAGCTCACTGGCCGAAAGGGATACGCAGTATTTT.

The V gene is TRBV18, the J gene TRBJ1-1; 11 bases line up with TRBD1. J lost 5 bases, V lost 8 bases, and 4 bases had no gene match. This CDR3 is 13 amino acids long. The germline gives CDR1 KGHSH, CDR2 LQKENI. The DNA of the CDR3 is TGTGCCAGCCAGGGACAGGGGGGGACTGAAGCTTTCTTT. It yields the protein CASQGQGGTEAFF.

This clonotype was counted ten times or more. This chain joins TRBV28 and TRBJ2-7; D not certain. Trimming stripped 3 bases from V and 7 bases from J, with 4 bases between. CDR1 is MDHEN and CDR2 is SYDVKM in the germline V gene. This CDR3 spans 10 amino acids. Here the CDR3 reads CASSLREQYF. The CDR3 bases are TGTGCCAGCAGTTTGCGAGAGCAGTACTTC.

This clonotype has at least ten counts. The genes are TRBV7-2 and TRBJ2-1, with unresolved D. CDR1 SGHTA and CDR2 FQGNSA come from the germline V gene. The CDR3 contains 17 residues. Deletions cut 5 bases from V and 0 bases from J, with 17 bases between. In DNA form, the CDR3 reads TGTGCCAGCAGCCTCAGACTGTTGGGGATCTCCTACAATGAGCAGTTCTTC. This sequence encodes CASSLRLLGISYNEQFF.

In the case of this clonotype: A single base is all that separates this from a far larger clone, so a read error is likely. V is TRBV3-1 and J is TRBJ2-4; D is undetermined. Looked up from germline, CDR1 is LGHDT and CDR2 is YNNKEL (reference sequence). Trimming removed 4 bases from V and 13 bases from J, with 20 bases in between. This CDR3 is built from 14 residues. The DNA of the CDR3 is TGTGCCAGCAGCCCCCAGATCGGGTACAATGAGCAGTACTTC. This translates into CASSPQIGYNEQYF.

The gene calls are TRBV19 and TRBJ1-5; unclear D gene. This CDR3 contains 13 residues. V was pared by 3 bases and J by 6 bases, with 9 bases between. Germline V gene data show CDR1 as LNHDA and CDR2 as SQIVND (reference sequence). The CDR3: CASSMGFGQPQHF. Here the CDR3 DNA reads TGTGCCAGTAGTATGGGGTTTGGTCAGCCCCAGCATTTT.

This chain uses TRBV6-1 with TRBJ1-4; TRBD1 agrees at 12 bases. Germline V gene sequence: CDR1 MNHNS, CDR2 SASEGT. The CDR3 runs 20 residues. V was pared by 4 bases and J by 7 bases, with 19 bases of the junction left unmatched. CDR3 in DNA: TGTGCCAGCAGTGTATCCTACTTTCCGGGACAGGGGGCGCTTGGTGAAAAACTGTTTTTT. The encoded protein is CASSVSYFPGQGALGEKLFF.

This clonotype appeared many times. V and J are TRBV30 and TRBJ2-2; 7 bases are shared with TRBD1. This CDR3 comprises 15 residues. Germline V gives CDR1 GTSNPN, CDR2 SVGIG (reference sequence). J gave up 0 bases and V 1 base, and 2 bases lay outside the gene matches. The CDR3 here is CAWSEDRTNTGELFF. CDR3 in DNA: TGTGCCTGGAGTGAGGACAGGACGAACACCGGGGAGCTGTTTTTT.

This chain links TRBV6-2 or TRBV6-3 with TRBJ1-5, with D uncertain. Germline assignment: CDR1 MNHEY and CDR2 SVGEGT. Trimming cost V 5 bases and J 1 base, with 15 bases left between them. The CDR3 contains 16 residues. The CDR3 DNA follows: TGTGCCAGCAGTGAAGCCCTCCTGAGAAGCAATCAGCCCCAGCATTTT. It yields the protein CASSEALLRSNQPQHF.

In this sample, this clonotype turned up many times. This chain links TRBV6-1 with TRBJ2-1; D possibly corresponds to TRBD2 (6 bases). CDR3 length: 14 residues. Germline V gene sequence: CDR1 MNHNS, CDR2 SASEGT. V lost 5 bases and J 5 bases, leaving 13 bases between the germline ends. The CDR3 region has the DNA TGTGCCAGCAGTCTCAGGACTACCAACAATGAGCAGTTCTTC. Protein: CASSLRTTNNEQFF.

This clonotype has at least ten counts. The genes are TRBV6-5 and TRBJ2-2; D is ambiguous. The CDR3 is 14 amino acids. Trimming shortened V by 0 bases and J by 6 bases, and 8 bases separated the two germline ends. The germline gives CDR1 MNHEY, CDR2 SVGAGI. The CDR3 loop reads CASSYSIPAGELFF. In DNA, the CDR3 is TGTGCCAGCAGTTACTCGATTCCGGCCGGGGAGCTGTTTTTT.

This clonotype has a count of ten or more. The gene calls are TRBV24-1 and TRBJ2-7, with D perhaps matching TRBD1 (6 bases). The length of the CDR3 is 14 residues. V was clipped by 2 bases and J by 4 bases, with 11 bases between them. Germline CDR1 KGHDR, CDR2 SFDVKD. The CDR3 is CATSDSNREYEQYF. In DNA form, the CDR3 reads TGTGCCACCAGTGATTCAAACAGGGAATACGAGCAGTACTTC.

This clonotype has ten or more counts. The chain couples TRBV6-1 to TRBJ1-1, with D perhaps matching TRBD1 (5 bases). Germline values: CDR1 MNHNS, CDR2 SASEGT. The CDR3 extends over 15 amino acids. The V end was cut by 6 bases, the J end by 2 bases, with 16 bases between. The DNA of the CDR3 is TGTGCCAGCAGGCTCTCGATTAGGGGTAACACTGAAGCTTTCTTT. It encodes CASRLSIRGNTEAFF.

As to this clonotype: With a much larger clone just one base away, this may be a read error. The chain couples TRBV7-2 to TRBJ2-3; no reliable D call. The CDR3 runs 14 residues. V lost 4 bases and J lost 0, with 8 bases in between. CDR1 SGHTA and CDR2 FQGNSA come from the germline V gene. The CDR3 DNA is TGTGCCAGCAGCTCCCGGATGAGCACAGATACGCAGTATTTT. It translates to CASSSRMSTDTQYF.

Concerning this clonotype: It may be a read error: a sequence one base away is much more abundant. This chain links TRBV19 with TRBJ1-1; 9 bases match TRBD1. CDR3 size: 16 residues. Germline V gene lookup returns CDR1 LNHDA and CDR2 SQIVND (reference sequence). The V gene end was trimmed by 8 bases and the J gene end by 4 bases; junction bases not matched to a gene: 14. In DNA, the CDR3 is TGTGCCAGTTTTGGGGGACAGGGAAAGATGAGCACTGAAGCTTTCTTT. This gives the protein CASFGGQGKMSTEAFF.

This clonotype was observed at least ten times. A junction end diverges from the germline sequence, so it may reflect a read error. This chain links TRBV11-2 with TRBJ2-1; 9 bases are shared with TRBD2. Germline CDR1 reads SGHAT; CDR2 reads FQNNGV. The CDR3 runs to 14 residues. The DNA of the CDR3 is TGTGCCAGCAGTTTAGCGGGGGCTTACAATGAGCAGTTCTTC. Encoded protein: CASSLAGAYNEQFF.

This clonotype occurred many times. This chain links TRBV20-1 with TRBJ2-7; 10 bases map to TRBD2. This CDR3 is built from 16 residues. CDR1 DFQATT and CDR2 SNEGSKA come from the germline V gene (reference sequence). With V trimmed by 1 base and J by 2 bases, 8 bases remained unmatched. CDR3 sequence (DNA): TGCAGTGCTAGAGCCTATAGCGGGAGGTCTCCCTACGAGCAGTACTTC. Translating it yields CSARAYSGRSPYEQYF.

This clonotype was seen many times. V gene TRBV27 combines with J gene TRBJ2-2, with D possibly matching TRBD1 (5 bases). V was trimmed by 5 bases and J by 1 base, leaving 8 bases between them. Germline V lookup: CDR1 MNHEY, CDR2 SMNVEV (reference sequence). The CDR3 runs to 14 residues. The CDR3 DNA sequence: TGTGCCAGCAGTCAACAGGTGAACACCGGGGAGCTGTTTTTT. Translated: CASSQQVNTGELFF.

The chain joins TRBV6-2 or TRBV6-3 to TRBJ1-5; D remains ambiguous. The CDR3 is made up of 16 amino acids. CDR1 and CDR2 (germline): MNHEY, SVGEGT. Deletions cut 2 bases from V and 0 bases from J, with 11 bases between. CDR3 bases: TGTGCCAGCAGTTACCCGGGATGGTATAGCAATCAGCCCCAGCATTTT. Translation gives CASSYPGWYSNQPQHF.